This T cell receptor beta chain comes out of a study of cytomegalovirus exposure and HLA in healthy donors. Study in general: Later analysis reported that the roughly 120 validation repertoires shared the platform of the 500 to 750 first-cohort repertoires.

The CDR3 totals 16 residues. V shed 2 bases and J 3 bases; nucleotides not matched to a gene: 8. CDR1 SGHNT and CDR2 YYREEE come from the germline V gene (reference sequence). Study-wide results and caveats: Altogether, 170 or so TCR beta chains were recorded as cytomegalovirus-associated. Despite most TCR sequences being rare, some public TCRs occurred in many donors. In a later analysis, first-cohort TCR clusters were found to tend to co-occur in the 120 or so validation repertoires.

Assay used: immunoSEQ multiplex PCR; TCRdb lists only in-frame clones, some missing. The data hold about 220,000 clones, with 85% to 95% observed a single time. Remarks on this clone: Its antigen is not known.

The sample consisted of PBMCs. The TCR sequence derives from a woman aged 18-30 years in good health and CMV-seronegative. The V and J genes are TRBV5-4 and TRBJ2-3; TRBD2 matches at 8 bases. CDR3 protein: CASSFTSGSVTDTQYF. In DNA form, the CDR3 reads TGTGCCAGCAGCTTCACGAGCGGGAGTGTGACAGATACGCAGTATTTT.